This is a list of T cell receptor beta chains from one sample in a study of T cell changes during pregnancy in multiple sclerosis. Method: immunoSEQ multiplex PCR; TCRdb's copy keeps in-frame clones and lacks some. The data contain roughly 47,000 clones, 90% to 95% of them singletons. The specimen was CD8+ T cells from peripheral blood mononuclear cells, collected before pregnancy. These receptors came from a female donor with multiple sclerosis, enrolled in a pregnancy study. The CDR3 runs from the conserved cysteine through the conserved F or W. Fields, in order: D gene, V gene, J gene, clone size, CDR3 protein, CDR3 DNA. A D gene is named only where the DNA matches it firmly. A clone size is listed for some rows: how often the clone was seen (once, few, many), or a class if it is expanded.

D: .; V: TRBV30; J: TRBJ2-7; size: .; CDR3: CAWTATGWYEQYF; DNA: TGTGCCTGGACCGCGACAGGCTGGTACGAGCAGTACTTC
D: .; V: TRBV28; J: TRBJ1-5; size: .; CDR3: CASSSPPSPNQPQHF; DNA: TGTGCCAGCAGTTCCCCCCCAAGCCCGAATCAGCCCCAGCATTTT
D: TRBD1; V: TRBV7-8; J: TRBJ2-7; size: .; CDR3: CASRGQGANEQYF; DNA: TGTGCCAGCAGGGGACAGGGGGCGAACGAGCAGTACTTC
D: TRBD2; V: TRBV5-4; J: TRBJ2-1; size: .; CDR3: CASSLLAGGSYNEQFF; DNA: TGTGCCAGCAGCCTCTTAGCGGGAGGCTCCTACAATGAGCAGTTCTTC
D: TRBD2; V: TRBV27; J: TRBJ2-4; size: few; CDR3: CASSYGEGRSKNIQYF; DNA: TGTGCCAGCAGTTATGGGGAGGGCCGTTCCAAAAACATTCAGTACTTC
D: .; V: TRBV4-1; J: TRBJ2-1; size: .; CDR3: CASSLLTRQVADNEQFF; DNA: TGCGCCAGCAGCCTTTTGACCCGACAGGTTGCGGACAATGAGCAGTTCTTC
D: TRBD2; V: TRBV5-1; J: TRBJ2-2; size: once; CDR3: CASSLEAGGPGELFF; DNA: TGCGCCAGCAGCTTGGAAGCGGGAGGGCCCGGGGAGCTGTTTTTT
D: .; V: TRBV21-1; J: TRBJ2-3; size: .; CDR3: CASSKGASGEPRTDTQYF; DNA: TGTGCCAGCAGCAAGGGGGCTAGCGGGGAGCCCCGCACAGATACGCAGTATTTT
D: .; V: TRBV7-9; J: TRBJ2-7; size: .; CDR3: CASSLNVGYEQYF; DNA: TGTGCCAGCAGCTTAAACGTCGGCTACGAGCAGTACTTC
D: .; V: TRBV6-5; J: TRBJ2-1; size: .; CDR3: CASSLEPDYNEQFF; DNA: TGTGCCAGCAGTCTAGAGCCAGACTACAATGAGCAGTTCTTC
D: TRBD1; V: TRBV27; J: TRBJ2-7; size: .; CDR3: CASSHSTGLDPSSYEQYF; DNA: TGTGCCAGCAGTCACTCGACAGGGTTGGACCCTAGCTCCTACGAGCAGTACTTC
D: TRBD1; V: TRBV25-1; J: TRBJ1-2; size: few; CDR3: CASSVSGGLGYTF; DNA: TGTGCCAGCAGTGTATCAGGGGGGCTTGGCTACACCTTC
D: .; V: TRBV2; J: TRBJ1-2; size: .; CDR3: CASSEAASYGYTF; DNA: TGTGCCAGCAGCGAGGCAGCATCCTATGGCTACACCTTC
D: TRBD2; V: TRBV4-1; J: TRBJ2-7; size: .; CDR3: CASSRTSGQREQYF; DNA: TGCGCCAGCAGTCGGACTAGCGGGCAACGCGAGCAGTACTTC
D: .; V: TRBV27; J: TRBJ1-2; size: .; CDR3: CASSLSGTGGTGYTF; DNA: TGTGCCAGCAGTTTATCGGGGACGGGAGGGACTGGCTACACCTTC
D: TRBD1; V: TRBV27; J: TRBJ2-7; size: few; CDR3: CASSLNLGQNYEQYF; DNA: TGTGCCAGCAGTTTAAATTTGGGACAGAACTACGAGCAGTACTTC
D: TRBD1; V: TRBV11-3; J: TRBJ2-1; size: once; CDR3: CASSLDYRGNEQFF; DNA: TGTGCCAGCAGCTTGGATTACAGGGGCAATGAGCAGTTCTTC
D: .; V: TRBV29-1; J: TRBJ2-2; size: once; CDR3: CSVPGLSGELFF; DNA: TGCAGCGTTCCTGGACTATCCGGGGAGCTGTTTTTT
D: .; V: TRBV6-5; J: TRBJ2-7; size: .; CDR3: CASSYSRVGEQYF; DNA: TGTGCCAGCAGTTACTCGAGGGTAGGCGAGCAGTACTTC
D: .; V: TRBV30; J: TRBJ2-3; size: .; CDR3: CAWSSGSTDTQYF; DNA: TGTGCCTGGAGTTCAGGGTCCACAGATACGCAGTATTTT
D: .; V: TRBV5-1; J: TRBJ2-7; size: .; CDR3: CASSTPSAYEQYF; DNA: TGCGCCAGCAGCACCCCTAGCGCCTACGAGCAGTACTTC
D: TRBD1; V: TRBV19; J: TRBJ2-7; size: .; CDR3: CASSPDRGYEQYF; DNA: TGTGCCAGTAGTCCCGACAGGGGCTACGAGCAGTACTTC
D: TRBD2; V: TRBV27; J: TRBJ2-1; size: .; CDR3: CASSLLRGSGPYYNEQFF; DNA: TGTGCCAGCAGTTTGCTACGGGGTAGCGGGCCCTACTACAATGAGCAGTTCTTC
D: TRBD2; V: TRBV7-9; J: TRBJ2-1; size: .; CDR3: CASSLGLAGGSNEQFF; DNA: TGTGCCAGCAGCCTCGGACTAGCGGGAGGGTCAAATGAGCAGTTCTTC
D: .; V: TRBV27; J: TRBJ2-1; size: .; CDR3: CASSPPLARGSNEQFF; DNA: TGTGCCAGCAGTCCCCCGCTGGCCCGGGGATCCAATGAGCAGTTCTTC
D: .; V: TRBV7-9; J: TRBJ2-7; size: .; CDR3: CASSQGLAGEQYF; DNA: TGTGCCAGCAGCCAGGGACTGGCAGGCGAGCAGTACTTC
D: .; V: TRBV4-1; J: TRBJ2-2; size: .; CDR3: CASSHGSRDGELFF; DNA: TGCGCCAGCAGCCACGGTAGTCGAGACGGGGAGCTGTTTTTT
D: .; V: TRBV27; J: TRBJ2-7; size: .; CDR3: CASSPAGGVSYEQYF; DNA: TGTGCCAGCAGCCCCGCGGGCGGAGTCTCCTACGAGCAGTACTTC
D: TRBD2; V: TRBV18; J: TRBJ2-5; size: .; CDR3: CASSLAGPPRAQYF; DNA: TGTGCCAGCTCACTAGCGGGACCCCCTAGGGCCCAGTACTTC
D: .; V: TRBV7-9; J: TRBJ2-7; size: once; CDR3: CASSRGHEQYF; DNA: TGTGCCAGCAGCCGAGGGCACGAGCAGTACTTC
D: TRBD2; V: TRBV7-2; J: TRBJ2-3; size: .; CDR3: CASSLGLADTQYF; DNA: TGTGCCAGCAGCCTGGGACTAGCAGATACGCAGTATTTT
D: TRBD2; V: TRBV28; J: TRBJ2-3; size: .; CDR3: CASSYGAGGSVYGDTQYF; DNA: TGTGCCAGCAGCTACGGAGCGGGAGGGTCAGTTTATGGAGATACGCAGTATTTT
D: .; V: TRBV5-4; J: TRBJ2-5; size: once; CDR3: CASSLGLTQETQYF; DNA: TGTGCCAGCAGCTTGGGACTAACTCAAGAGACCCAGTACTTC
D: TRBD1; V: TRBV15; J: TRBJ1-4; size: .; CDR3: CATSTRQGPNEKLFF; DNA: TGTGCCACCAGCACTCGACAGGGGCCGAATGAAAAACTGTTTTTT
D: TRBD1; V: TRBV19; J: TRBJ2-7; size: .; CDR3: CASSPGQGSSYEQYF; DNA: TGTGCCAGTAGTCCCGGACAGGGGAGCTCCTACGAGCAGTACTTC
D: TRBD1; V: TRBV27; J: TRBJ1-2; size: .; CDR3: CASSPWGDRGSSGYTF; DNA: TGTGCCAGCAGCCCGTGGGGGGACAGGGGATCCTCTGGCTACACCTTC
D: TRBD1; V: TRBV28; J: TRBJ1-3; size: .; CDR3: CASSSESWDSSGNTIYF; DNA: TGTGCCAGCAGTTCCGAATCTTGGGACAGCTCTGGAAACACCATATATTTT
D: .; V: TRBV5-4; J: TRBJ1-2; size: .; CDR3: CASSFSDSYYGYTF; DNA: TGTGCCAGCAGCTTTTCGGACAGTTACTATGGCTACACCTTC
D: TRBD2; V: TRBV27; J: TRBJ2-3; size: .; CDR3: CASRRRSGANTDTQYF; DNA: TGTGCCAGCAGACGGCGTAGCGGGGCAAACACAGATACGCAGTATTTT
D: .; V: TRBV6-7; J: TRBJ2-7; size: .; CDR3: CASSYGLGLQYEQYF; DNA: TGTGCCAGCAGTTACGGATTGGGACTGCAATACGAGCAGTACTTC
D: TRBD1; V: TRBV9; J: TRBJ1-4; size: .; CDR3: CASSVEPGTGGGFWTNEKLFF; DNA: TGTGCCAGCAGCGTAGAACCGGGGACAGGGGGCGGTTTCTGGACTAATGAAAAACTGTTTTTT
D: .; V: TRBV19; J: TRBJ2-7; size: .; CDR3: CASSPGSYEQYF; DNA: TGTGCCAGTAGTCCGGGCTCCTACGAGCAGTACTTC
D: .; V: TRBV19; J: TRBJ1-5; size: .; CDR3: CASSIQGGNQPQHF; DNA: TGTGCCAGTAGTATCCAGGGTGGCAATCAGCCCCAGCATTTT
D: TRBD2; V: TRBV7-2; J: TRBJ2-7; size: once; CDR3: CASRLGLAGLNEQYF; DNA: TGTGCCAGCAGATTGGGACTAGCGGGATTAAACGAGCAGTACTTC
D: .; V: TRBV13; J: TRBJ1-5; size: .; CDR3: CASSKYNQPQHF; DNA: TGTGCCAGCAGCAAATACAATCAGCCCCAGCATTTT
D: TRBD2; V: TRBV5-1; J: TRBJ2-5; size: .; CDR3: CASSGGLAGKETQYF; DNA: TGCGCCAGCAGCGGGGGACTAGCGGGAAAAGAGACCCAGTACTTC
D: TRBD1; V: TRBV7-6; J: TRBJ1-4; size: .; CDR3: CASSLAGGDEKLFF; DNA: TGTGCCAGCAGCCTAGCAGGGGGGGATGAAAAACTGTTTTTT
D: .; V: TRBV11-2; J: TRBJ1-2; size: .; CDR3: CASSAYTGWNGYTF; DNA: TGTGCCAGCAGCGCGTATACAGGTTGGAATGGCTACACCTTC
D: TRBD2; V: TRBV19; J: TRBJ2-1; size: .; CDR3: CASSKGGSSYNEQFF; DNA: TGTGCCAGTAGTAAGGGCGGGAGCTCCTACAATGAGCAGTTCTTC
D: TRBD2; V: TRBV30; J: TRBJ2-3; size: .; CDR3: CAWSIAGVLTDTQYF; DNA: TGTGCCTGGAGTATAGCGGGAGTATTAACAGATACGCAGTATTTT
D: .; V: TRBV2; J: TRBJ2-5; size: .; CDR3: CAVPWGVGVQETQYF; DNA: TGTGCTGTACCATGGGGGGTAGGGGTCCAAGAGACCCAGTACTTC
D: .; V: TRBV7-3; J: TRBJ2-3; size: .; CDR3: CASSLNGGTDTQYF; DNA: TGTGCCAGCAGCTTGAACGGAGGCACAGATACGCAGTATTTT
D: TRBD2; V: TRBV5-4; J: TRBJ2-1; size: .; CDR3: CASRPSPGTSGPSSYNEQFF; DNA: TGTGCCAGCAGACCTTCCCCCGGGACTAGCGGTCCTAGCTCCTACAATGAGCAGTTCTTC
D: .; V: TRBV14; J: TRBJ1-2; size: few; CDR3: CASSQVPPGGDAPDGYTF; DNA: TGTGCCAGCAGCCAAGTCCCCCCTGGCGGGGACGCTCCAGATGGCTACACCTTC
D: TRBD2; V: TRBV4-2; J: TRBJ2-3; size: once; CDR3: CASSSSRGADTQYF; DNA: TGTGCCAGCAGTTCTTCACGGGGGGCAGATACGCAGTATTTT
D: TRBD2; V: TRBV27; J: TRBJ2-5; size: once; CDR3: CASRGGLAGAGTQYF; DNA: TGTGCCAGCCGTGGCGGACTAGCGGGAGCCGGGACCCAGTACTTC
D: .; V: TRBV27; J: TRBJ2-7; size: .; CDR3: CASSLIGAVWEQYF; DNA: TGTGCCAGCAGTTTAATAGGAGCAGTGTGGGAGCAGTACTTC
D: TRBD2; V: TRBV7-3; J: TRBJ2-7; size: .; CDR3: CASSFRAGGRYEQYF; DNA: TGTGCCAGCAGCTTTCGTGCGGGAGGAAGGTACGAGCAGTACTTC